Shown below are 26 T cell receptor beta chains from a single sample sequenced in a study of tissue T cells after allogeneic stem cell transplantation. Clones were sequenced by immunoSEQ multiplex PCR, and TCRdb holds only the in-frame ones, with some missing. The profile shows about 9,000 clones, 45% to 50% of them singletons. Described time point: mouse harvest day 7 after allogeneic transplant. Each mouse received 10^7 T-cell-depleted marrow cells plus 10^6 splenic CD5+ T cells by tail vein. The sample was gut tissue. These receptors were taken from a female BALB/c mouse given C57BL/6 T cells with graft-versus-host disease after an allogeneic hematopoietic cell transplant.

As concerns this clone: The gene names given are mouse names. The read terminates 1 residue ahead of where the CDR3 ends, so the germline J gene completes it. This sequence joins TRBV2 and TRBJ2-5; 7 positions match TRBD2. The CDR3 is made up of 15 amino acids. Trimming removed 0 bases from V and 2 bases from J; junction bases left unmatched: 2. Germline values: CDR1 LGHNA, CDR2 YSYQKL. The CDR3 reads CASSQDGGGQDTQYF. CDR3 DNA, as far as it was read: TGTGCCAGCAGCCAAGACGGGGGGGGCCAAGACACCCAGTAC. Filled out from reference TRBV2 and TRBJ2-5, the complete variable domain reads DPKIIQKPKYLVAVTGSEKILICEQYLGHNAMYWYRQSAKKPLEFMFSYSYQKLMDNQTASSRFQPQSSKKNHLDLQITALKPDDSATYFCASSQDGGGQDTQYFGPGTRLLVL.

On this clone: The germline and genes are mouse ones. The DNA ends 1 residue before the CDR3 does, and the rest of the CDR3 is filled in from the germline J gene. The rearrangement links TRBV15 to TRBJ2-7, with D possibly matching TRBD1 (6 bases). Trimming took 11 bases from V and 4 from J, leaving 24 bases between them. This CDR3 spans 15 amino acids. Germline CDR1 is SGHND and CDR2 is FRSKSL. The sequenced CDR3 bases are TGTGCCCAGTCCCCCCCCGGACAGAAAAAATATGAACAGTAC. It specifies CAQSPPGQKKYEQY. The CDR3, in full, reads CAQSPPGQKKYEQYF.

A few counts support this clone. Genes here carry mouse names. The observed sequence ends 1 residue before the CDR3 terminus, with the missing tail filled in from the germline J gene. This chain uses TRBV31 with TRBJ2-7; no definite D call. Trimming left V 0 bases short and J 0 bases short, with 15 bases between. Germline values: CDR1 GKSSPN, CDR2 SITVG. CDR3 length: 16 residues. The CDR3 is CAWSLARLRSSYEQYF. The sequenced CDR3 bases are TGTGCCTGGAGTCTAGCGCGGCTAAGGAGCTCCTATGAACAGTAC.

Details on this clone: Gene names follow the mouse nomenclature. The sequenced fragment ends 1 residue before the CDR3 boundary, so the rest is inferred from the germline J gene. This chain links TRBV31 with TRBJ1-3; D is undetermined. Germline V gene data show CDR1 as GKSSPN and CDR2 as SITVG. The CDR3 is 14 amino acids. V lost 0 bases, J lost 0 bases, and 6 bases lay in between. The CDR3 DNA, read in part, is TGTGCCTGGAGTCTAGGGCCTTCTGGAAATACGCTCTAT. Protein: CAWSLGPSGNTLY. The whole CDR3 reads CAWSLGPSGNTLYF.

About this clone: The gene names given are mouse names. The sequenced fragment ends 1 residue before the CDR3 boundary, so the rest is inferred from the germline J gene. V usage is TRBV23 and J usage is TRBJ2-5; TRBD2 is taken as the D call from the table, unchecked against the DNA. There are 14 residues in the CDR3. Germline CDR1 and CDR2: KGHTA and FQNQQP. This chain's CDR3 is CSSSQGDWKDTQYF. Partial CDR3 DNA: TGCTCCAGCAGTCAAGGGGACTGGAAAGACACCCAGTAC. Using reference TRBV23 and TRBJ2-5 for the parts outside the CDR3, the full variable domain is DAAVTQKPRYLIKMKGQEAEMKCIPEKGHTAVFWYQQKQSKELKFLIYFQNQQPLDQIDMVKERFSAVCPSSSLCSLGIRTCEAEDSALYLCSSSQGDWKDTQYFGPGTRLLVL.

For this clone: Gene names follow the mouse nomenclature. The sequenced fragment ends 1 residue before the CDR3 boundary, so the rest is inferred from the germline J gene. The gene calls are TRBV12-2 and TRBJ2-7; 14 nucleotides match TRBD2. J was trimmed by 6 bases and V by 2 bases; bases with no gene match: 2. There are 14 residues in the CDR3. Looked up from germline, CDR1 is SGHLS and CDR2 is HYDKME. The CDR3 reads CASSRDWGGGEQYF. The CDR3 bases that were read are TGTGCCAGCTCTCGGGACTGGGGGGGCGGTGAACAGTAC.

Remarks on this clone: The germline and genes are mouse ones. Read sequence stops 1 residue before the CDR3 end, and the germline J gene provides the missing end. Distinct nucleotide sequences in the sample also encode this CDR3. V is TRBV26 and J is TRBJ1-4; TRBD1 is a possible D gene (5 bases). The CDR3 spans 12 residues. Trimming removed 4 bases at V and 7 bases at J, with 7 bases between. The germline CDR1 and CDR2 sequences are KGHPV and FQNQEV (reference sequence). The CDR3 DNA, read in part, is TGTGCCAGCAGTCCGGGGGGCGAAAGATTATTT. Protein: CASSPGGERLF. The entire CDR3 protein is CASSPGGERLFF.

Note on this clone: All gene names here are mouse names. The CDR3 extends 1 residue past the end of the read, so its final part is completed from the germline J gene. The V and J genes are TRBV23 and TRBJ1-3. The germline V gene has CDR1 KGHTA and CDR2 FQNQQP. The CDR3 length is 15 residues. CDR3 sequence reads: CSSSQSGTSGNTLYF. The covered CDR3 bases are TGCTCCAGCAGTCAATCTGGGACTTCTGGAAATACGCTCTAT.

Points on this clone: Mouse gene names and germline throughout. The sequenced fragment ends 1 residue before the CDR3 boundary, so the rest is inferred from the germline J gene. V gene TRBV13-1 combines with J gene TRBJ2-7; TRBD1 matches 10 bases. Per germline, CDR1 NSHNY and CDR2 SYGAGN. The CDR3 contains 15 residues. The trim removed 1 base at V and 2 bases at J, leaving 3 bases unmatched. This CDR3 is CASSDRGQGTYEQYF. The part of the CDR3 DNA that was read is TGTGCCAGCAGTGATAGGGGACAGGGGACCTATGAACAGTAC.

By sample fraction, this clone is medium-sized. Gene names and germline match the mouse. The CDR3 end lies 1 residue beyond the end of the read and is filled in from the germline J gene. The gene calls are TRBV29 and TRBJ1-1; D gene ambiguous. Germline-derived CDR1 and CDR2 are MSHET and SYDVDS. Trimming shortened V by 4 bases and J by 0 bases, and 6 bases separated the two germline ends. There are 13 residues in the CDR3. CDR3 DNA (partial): TGTGCTAGCAGTTCCAACACAAACACAGAAGTCTTC. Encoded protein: CASSSNTNTEVF. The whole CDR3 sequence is CASSSNTNTEVFF.

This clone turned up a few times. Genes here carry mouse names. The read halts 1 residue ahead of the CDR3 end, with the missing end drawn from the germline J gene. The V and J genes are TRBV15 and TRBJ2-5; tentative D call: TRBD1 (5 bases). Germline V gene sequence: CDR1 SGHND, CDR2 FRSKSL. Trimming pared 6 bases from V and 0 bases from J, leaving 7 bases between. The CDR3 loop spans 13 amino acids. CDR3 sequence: CASRSGNQDTQYF. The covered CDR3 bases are TGTGCCAGCAGATCAGGGAACCAAGACACCCAGTAC.

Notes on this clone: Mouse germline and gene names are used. The DNA read from the CDR3 is TGCTCCAGCAGTCAAGAGGGGAACTATGCTGAGCAGTTC. Translation gives CSSSQEGNYAEQF. The CDR3 in its entirety is CSSSQEGNYAEQFF. V is TRBV23 and J is TRBJ2-1; the table's TRBD1 call for D was not verified on the DNA. The read ends 1 residue early relative to the CDR3; the germline J gene fills the gap. Germline values: CDR1 KGHTA, CDR2 FQNQQP. The CDR3 length is 14 residues. Looking up the rest from reference TRBV23 and TRBJ2-1 gives the full variable domain: DAAVTQKPRYLIKMKGQEAEMKCIPEKGHTAVFWYQQKQSKELKFLIYFQNQQPLDQIDMVKERFSAVCPSSSLCSLGIRTCEAEDSALYLCSSSQEGNYAEQFFGPGTRLTVL.

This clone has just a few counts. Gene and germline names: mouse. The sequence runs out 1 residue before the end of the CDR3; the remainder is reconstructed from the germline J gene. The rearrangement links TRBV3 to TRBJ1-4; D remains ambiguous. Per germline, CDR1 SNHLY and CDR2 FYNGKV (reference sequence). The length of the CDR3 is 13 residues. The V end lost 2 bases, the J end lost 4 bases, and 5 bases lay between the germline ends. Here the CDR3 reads CASSLPYNERLFF. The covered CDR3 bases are TGTGCCAGCAGCTTACCATACAACGAAAGATTATTT.

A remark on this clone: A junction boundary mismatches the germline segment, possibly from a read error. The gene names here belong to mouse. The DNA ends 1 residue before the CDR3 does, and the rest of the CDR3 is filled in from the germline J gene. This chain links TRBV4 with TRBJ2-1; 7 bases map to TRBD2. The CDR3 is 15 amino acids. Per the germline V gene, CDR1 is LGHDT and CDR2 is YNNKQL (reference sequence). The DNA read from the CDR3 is TGTGCCGGCAGCTCCCCCGGGGGGGGGTATGCTGAGCAGTTC. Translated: CAGSSPGGGYAEQF. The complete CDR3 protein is CAGSSPGGGYAEQFF.

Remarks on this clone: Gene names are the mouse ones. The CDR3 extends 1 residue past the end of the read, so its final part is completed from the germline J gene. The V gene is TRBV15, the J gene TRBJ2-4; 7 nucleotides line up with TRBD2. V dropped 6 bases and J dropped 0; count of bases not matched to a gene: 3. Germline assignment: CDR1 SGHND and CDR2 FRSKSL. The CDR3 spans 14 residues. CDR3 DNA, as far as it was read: TGTGCCAGCAGACGGACTGGAAGTCAAAACACCTTGTAC. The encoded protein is CASRRTGSQNTLY. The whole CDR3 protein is CASRRTGSQNTLYF.

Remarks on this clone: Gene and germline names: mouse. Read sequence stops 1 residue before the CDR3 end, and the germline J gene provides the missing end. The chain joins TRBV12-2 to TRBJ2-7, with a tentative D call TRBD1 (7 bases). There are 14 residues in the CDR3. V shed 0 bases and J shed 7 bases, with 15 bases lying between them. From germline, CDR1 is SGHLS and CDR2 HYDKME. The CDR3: CASSLGKGAREQYF. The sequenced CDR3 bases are TGTGCCAGCTCTCTCGGGAAGGGGGCGCGAGAACAGTAC. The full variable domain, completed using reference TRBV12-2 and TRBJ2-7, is NSGVVQSPRYIIKGKGERSILKCIPISGHLSVAWYQQTQGQELKFFIQHYDKMERDKGNLPSRFSVQQFDDYHSEMNMSALELEDSAVYFCASSLGKGAREQYFGPGTRLTVL.

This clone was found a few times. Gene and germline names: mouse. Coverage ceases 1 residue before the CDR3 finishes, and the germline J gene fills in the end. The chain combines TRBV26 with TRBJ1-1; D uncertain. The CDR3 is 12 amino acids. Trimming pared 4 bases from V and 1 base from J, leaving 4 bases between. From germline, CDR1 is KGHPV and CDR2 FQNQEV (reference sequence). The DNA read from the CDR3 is TGTGCCAGCAGTCCCTCGAACACAGAAGTCTTC. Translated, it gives CASSPSNTEVF. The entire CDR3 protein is CASSPSNTEVFF.

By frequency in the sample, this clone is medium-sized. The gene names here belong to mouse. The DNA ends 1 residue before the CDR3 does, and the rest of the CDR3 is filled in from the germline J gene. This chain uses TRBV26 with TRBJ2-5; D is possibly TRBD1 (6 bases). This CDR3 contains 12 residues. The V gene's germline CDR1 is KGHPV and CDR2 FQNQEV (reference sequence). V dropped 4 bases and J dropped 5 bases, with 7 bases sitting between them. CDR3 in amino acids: CASSPDRDTQYF. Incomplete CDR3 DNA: TGTGCCAGCAGTCCGGACAGAGACACCCAGTAC.

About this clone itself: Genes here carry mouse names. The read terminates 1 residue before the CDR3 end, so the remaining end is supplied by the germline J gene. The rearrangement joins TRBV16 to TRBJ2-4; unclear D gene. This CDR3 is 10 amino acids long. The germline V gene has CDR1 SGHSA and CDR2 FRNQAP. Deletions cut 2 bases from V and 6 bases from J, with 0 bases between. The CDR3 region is CASSLNTLYF. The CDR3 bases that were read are TGTGCAAGCAGCTTAAACACCTTGTAC.

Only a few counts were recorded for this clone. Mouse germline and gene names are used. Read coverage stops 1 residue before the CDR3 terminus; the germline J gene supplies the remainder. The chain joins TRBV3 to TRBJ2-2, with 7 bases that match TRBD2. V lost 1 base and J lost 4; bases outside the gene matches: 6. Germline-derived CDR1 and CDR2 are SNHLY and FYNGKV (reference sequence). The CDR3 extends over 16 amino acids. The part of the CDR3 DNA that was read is TGTGCCAGCAGCTTAGACAGCGGGGGGGGCACCGGGCAGCTCTAC. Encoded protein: CASSLDSGGGTGQLY. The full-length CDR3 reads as CASSLDSGGGTGQLYF.

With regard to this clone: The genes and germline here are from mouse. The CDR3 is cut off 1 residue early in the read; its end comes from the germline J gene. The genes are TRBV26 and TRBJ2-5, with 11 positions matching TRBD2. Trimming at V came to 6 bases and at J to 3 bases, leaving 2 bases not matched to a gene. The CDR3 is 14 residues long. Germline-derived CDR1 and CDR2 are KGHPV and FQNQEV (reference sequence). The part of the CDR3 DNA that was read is TGTGCCAGCAGCTGGGACTGGGGGCAAGACACCCAGTAC. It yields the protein CASSWDWGQDTQY. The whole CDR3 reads CASSWDWGQDTQYF.

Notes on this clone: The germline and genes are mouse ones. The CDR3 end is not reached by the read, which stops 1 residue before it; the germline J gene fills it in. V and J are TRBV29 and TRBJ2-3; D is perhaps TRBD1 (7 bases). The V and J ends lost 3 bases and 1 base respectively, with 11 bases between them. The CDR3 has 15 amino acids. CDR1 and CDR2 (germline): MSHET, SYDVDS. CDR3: CASSLRGQGAETLYF. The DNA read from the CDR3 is TGTGCTAGCAGTTTGAGGGGGCAGGGTGCAGAAACGCTGTAT.

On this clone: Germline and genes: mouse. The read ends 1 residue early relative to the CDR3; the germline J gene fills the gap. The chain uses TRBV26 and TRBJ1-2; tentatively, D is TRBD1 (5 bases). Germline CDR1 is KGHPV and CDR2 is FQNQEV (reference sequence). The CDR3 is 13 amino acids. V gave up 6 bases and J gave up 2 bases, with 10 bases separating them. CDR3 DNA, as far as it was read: TGTGCCAGCAGCCTGGACAACAACTCCGACTACACC. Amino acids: CASSLDNNSDYT. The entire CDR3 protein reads CASSLDNNSDYTF.

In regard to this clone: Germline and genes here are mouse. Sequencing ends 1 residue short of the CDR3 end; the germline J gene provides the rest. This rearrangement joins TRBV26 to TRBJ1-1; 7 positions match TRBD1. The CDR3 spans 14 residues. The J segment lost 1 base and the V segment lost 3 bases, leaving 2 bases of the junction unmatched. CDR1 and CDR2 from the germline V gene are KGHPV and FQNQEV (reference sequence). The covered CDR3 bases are TGTGCCAGCAGTCTCGACAGGGTAAACACAGAAGTCTTC. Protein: CASSLDRVNTEVF. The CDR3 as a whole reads CASSLDRVNTEVFF.

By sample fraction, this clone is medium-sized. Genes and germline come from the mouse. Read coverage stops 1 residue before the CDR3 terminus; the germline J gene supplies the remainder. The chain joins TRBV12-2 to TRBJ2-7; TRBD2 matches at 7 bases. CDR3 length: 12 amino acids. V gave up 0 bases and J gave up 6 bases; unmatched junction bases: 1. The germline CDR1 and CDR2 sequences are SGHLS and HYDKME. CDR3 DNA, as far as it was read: TGTGCCAGCTCTCTCCTGGGGGTTGAACAGTAC. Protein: CASSLLGVEQY. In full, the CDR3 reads CASSLLGVEQYF.

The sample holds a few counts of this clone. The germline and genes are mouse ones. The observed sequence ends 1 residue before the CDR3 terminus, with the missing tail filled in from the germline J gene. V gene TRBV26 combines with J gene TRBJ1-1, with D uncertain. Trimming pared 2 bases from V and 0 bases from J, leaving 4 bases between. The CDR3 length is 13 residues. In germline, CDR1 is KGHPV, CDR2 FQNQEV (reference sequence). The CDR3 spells CASSLIANTEVFF. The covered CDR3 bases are TGTGCCAGCAGTCTGATTGCAAACACAGAAGTCTTC.